Listed below are T cell receptor beta chains from one sample, sequenced in a study of PD-1 blockade in classical Hodgkin lymphoma. Profiling relied on immunoSEQ multiplex PCR, and the TCRdb table lists in-frame clones only, not all of them. The table shows 30,000 to 35,000 clones, with about four fifths occurring only once. The source was peripheral blood mononuclear cells (PBMCs), collected at baseline. The receptor source for this set is a human donor with classical Hodgkin lymphoma. Both conserved end residues are part of each CDR3. The order of the fields is clone size, D gene, V gene, J gene, CDR3 DNA, CDR3 protein. A D gene is named only where the DNA matches it firmly. Clone sizes are given selectively: once, few, many, or a class where the clone is expanded.

few	-	TRBV5-5	TRBJ2-7	TGTGCCAGCAGCTCCGGGGGCTACGAGCAGTACTTC	CASSSGGYEQYF
-	-	TRBV7-2	TRBJ1-3	TGTGCCAGCAGCTTCCAGGGGCTGGAAGGAAACACCATATATTTT	CASSFQGLEGNTIYF
-	-	TRBV7-3	TRBJ1-1	TGTGCCAGCACTCAATCGTCTATGAACACTGAAGCTTTCTTT	CASTQSSMNTEAFF
-	TRBD2	TRBV11-3	TRBJ2-1	TGTGCCAGCGCCACTAGCGGGAATGAGCAGTTCTTC	CASATSGNEQFF
-	TRBD1	TRBV6-6	TRBJ1-1	TGTGCCAGCAGTTACTTTGGGGGACAGGAAGCTTTCTTT	CASSYFGGQEAFF
-	-	TRBV30	TRBJ1-5	TGTGCCTGGGGGGTGGATAGCAATCAGCCCCAGCATTTT	CAWGVDSNQPQHF
-	-	TRBV20-1	TRBJ1-1	TGCAGTGCTAGAGAGGACCGTGAAGCTTTCTTT	CSAREDREAFF
-	TRBD2	TRBV5-5	TRBJ2-2	TGTGCCAGCAGCTTTCTAGCGGGGGCTGCGAACACCGGGGAGCTGTTTTTT	CASSFLAGAANTGELFF
once	-	TRBV4-2	TRBJ2-6	TGTGCCAGCAGCCCCCTCCCCTCTGGGGCCAACGTCCTGACTTTC	CASSPLPSGANVLTF
-	TRBD1	TRBV10-2	TRBJ1-2	TGCGCCAGCTTCAGGGGGGCGGTAGGCTATGGCTACACCTTC	CASFRGAVGYGYTF
few	TRBD1	TRBV7-9	TRBJ1-6	TGTGCCAGCAGCTGGACAGGGGAGGGGTCACCCCTCCACTTT	CASSWTGEGSPLHF
-	-	TRBV7-8	TRBJ2-7	TGTGCCAGCAGCTTAGGGGCGTTTAAAGTATACGAGCAGTACTTC	CASSLGAFKVYEQYF
-	-	TRBV5-8	TRBJ2-3	TGTGCCAGCAGCTTGGGCCAAAACACAGATACGCAGTATTTT	CASSLGQNTDTQYF
-	-	TRBV7-2	TRBJ1-2	TGTGCCAGCAGCTTAGTCTACTCCCGAGGCTACACCTTC	CASSLVYSRGYTF
-	-	TRBV7-6	TRBJ2-5	TGTGCCAGCAGCCTGGACAGTCAAGAGACCCAGTACTTC	CASSLDSQETQYF
-	-	TRBV5-1	TRBJ1-4	TGCGCCAGCAGAGCCGGTTGGGGTGAAAAACTGTTTTTT	CASRAGWGEKLFF
-	-	TRBV9	TRBJ1-2	TGTGCCAGCAGCGTAGGTAGTAACTATGGCTACACCTTC	CASSVGSNYGYTF
-	-	TRBV27	TRBJ2-7	TGTGCCAGCAGTTTATGGGGTGGCCAGCACGGCGAGCAGTACTTC	CASSLWGGQHGEQYF
-	TRBD1	TRBV19	TRBJ2-7	TGTGCCAGTAGTACCCCCCGAGGGGGCGCCTACGAGCAGTACTTC	CASSTPRGGAYEQYF
once	-	TRBV9	TRBJ2-7	TGTGCCAGCAGCGTAGATGTAAACTCCTACGAGCAGTACTTC	CASSVDVNSYEQYF
few	-	TRBV6-5	TRBJ1-2	TGTGCCAGCAGGGCCTCAGGATGGTTAGGTGGCTACACCTTC	CASRASGWLGGYTF
-	-	TRBV5-5	TRBJ2-2	TGTGCCAGCAGTGGCAGGGTTAACACCGGGGAGCTGTTTTTT	CASSGRVNTGELFF
-	TRBD1	TRBV2	TRBJ1-5	TGTGCCAGCAGTGTGGACAGGGGGTCCACGGCCCAGCATTTT	CASSVDRGSTAQHF